This is a list of T cell receptor beta chains from one sample in a study of T cell responses to AZD1222 COVID-19 vaccine. Profiled with immunoSEQ multiplex PCR; TCRdb holds only in-frame clones, not every one. The sample consists of more than 100,000 clones, more than 75% of them appearing once. This material consisted of peripheral blood, taken on day 0 of AZD1222 vaccination. These receptor sequences come from an adult in good health. Both conserved end residues are part of each CDR3. The D gene is left open where the match is weak. A clone size is listed for some rows: how often the clone was seen (once, few, many), or a class if it is expanded.

size	D	V	J	DNA	CDR3
-	TRBD1	TRBV7-2	TRBJ2-5	TGTGCCAGCAGCTTAGCCCGGGACAGGGGGCTGGAGACCCAGTACTTC	CASSLARDRGLETQYF
-	TRBD2	TRBV2	TRBJ2-4	TGTGCCAGCAGTCCGGGGGGGAGGGCCAAAAACATTCAGTACTTC	CASSPGGRAKNIQYF
-	-	TRBV11-3	TRBJ2-1	TGTGCCAGCTGTGGCCACGACTACAATGAGCAGTTCTTC	CASCGHDYNEQFF
-	-	TRBV7-8	TRBJ2-3	TGTGCCAGCAGCTCCGGGATTCATAGCACAGATACGCAGTATTTT	CASSSGIHSTDTQYF
-	TRBD2	TRBV11-3	TRBJ2-1	TGTGCCAGCAGCTTCCTAGCGGGAGCCTACAATGAGCAGTTCTTC	CASSFLAGAYNEQFF
few	TRBD1	TRBV30	TRBJ2-6	TGTGCCTGGATAAGACAGGGTGGCTTTGGGGCCAACGTCCTGACTTTC	CAWIRQGGFGANVLTF
few	TRBD2	TRBV19	TRBJ2-7	TGTGCCAGTAGTATAGTCACCGCCGCAAGCGGGAGAGGGAACGAGCAGTACTTC	CASSIVTAASGRGNEQYF
-	-	TRBV29-1	TRBJ2-1	TGCAGCGTTGAAGTATTCGGTGAGGAGCAGTTCTTC	CSVEVFGEEQFF
once	-	TRBV5-8	TRBJ1-3	TGTGCCAGCAGCTTAGTCTTTATTGGGGATGGAAACACCATATATTTT	CASSLVFIGDGNTIYF
few	-	TRBV11-3	TRBJ2-5	TGTGCCAGCAGCTTAGGGGCCCTAGGGACCCAGTACTTC	CASSLGALGTQYF
-	TRBD1	TRBV6-7	TRBJ1-2	TGTGCCAGCAGTTACCCCACCCCGACAGGGTGCTATGGCTACACCTTC	CASSYPTPTGCYGYTF
-	-	TRBV30	TRBJ1-2	TGTGCCTGGAGTGTTTGGGGGGCACAGGGAAACTATGGCTACACCTTC	CAWSVWGAQGNYGYTF
once	TRBD1	TRBV6-5	TRBJ1-1	TGTGCCAGCAGTCCCAGGGACAGTAACACTGAAGCTTTCTTT	CASSPRDSNTEAFF
-	TRBD1	TRBV3-1/TRBV3-2	TRBJ1-2	TGTGCCAGCAGCCTCGGGACAGGGGGCAATGGCTACACCTTC	CASSLGTGGNGYTF
once	TRBD1	TRBV11-2	TRBJ1-2	TGTGCCAGCAGCTTAGATCCAGGGGGGGGCTACACCTTC	CASSLDPGGGYTF
-	-	TRBV7-2	TRBJ2-1	TGTGCCAGCAGCCCATTGGGAGGCGAGCAGTTCTTC	CASSPLGGEQFF
-	-	TRBV19	TRBJ2-3	TGTGCCAGTAGCGGGAGCACAGATACGCAGTATTTT	CASSGSTDTQYF
-	-	TRBV18	TRBJ1-1	TGTGCCAGCTCACCAACGGCTATGAACACTGAAGCTTTCTTT	CASSPTAMNTEAFF
-	-	TRBV28	TRBJ1-5	TGTGCCAGCAGCGCTGTGGGGGGCGCGCATCAGCCCCAGCATTTT	CASSAVGGAHQPQHF
-	-	TRBV24-1	TRBJ2-7	TGTGCCACCAGCGACAGCTACGAGCAGTACTTC	CATSDSYEQYF
few	-	TRBV28	TRBJ2-7	TGTGCCAGCAGCCTAGCTTCCTACGAGCAGTACTTC	CASSLASYEQYF
few	-	TRBV7-2	TRBJ1-1	TGTGCCAGCAGCCCTGGAAGGATGAGGACTGAAGCTTTCTTT	CASSPGRMRTEAFF
-	-	TRBV28	TRBJ2-7	TGTGCCAGCAGTTTTGGGGGTTCTAGCGAGCAGTACTTC	CASSFGGSSEQYF
-	-	TRBV3-1/TRBV3-2	TRBJ2-7	TGTGCCAGCAGCCAACCTGGGGGGGGCTCGTCCTACGAGCAGTACTTC	CASSQPGGGSSYEQYF